The rows below give T cell receptor beta chains drawn from one sample of a study of blood T cell repertoires in COVID-19. Method: immunoSEQ multiplex PCR; TCRdb's copy keeps in-frame clones and lacks some. The sample records 200,000 to 300,000 clones, roughly 87% being singletons. Sequencing was carried out using peripheral blood. The receptors here all came from a man aged 55 to 70 who had recovered from COVID-19. The CDR3 runs from the conserved cysteine through the conserved F or W. D genes are given only for firm matches. Size values are once, few and many counts, or a class for expanded clones, and some rows have none.

j_call v_call clone_size d_call cdr3_aa cdr3_nt
TRBJ2-3 TRBV2 . TRBD2 CASRPLRGGSTDTQYF TGTGCCAGCAGGCCCCTGCGGGGGGGTAGCACAGATACGCAGTATTTT
TRBJ1-2 TRBV7-9 once TRBD1 CASSRQGLYGYTF TGTGCCAGCAGCCGACAGGGGTTATATGGCTACACCTTC
TRBJ1-1 TRBV19 . . CASSSDLGTSYTEAFF TGTGCCAGTAGTTCCGATCTTGGGACTTCCTACACTGAAGCTTTCTTT
TRBJ2-2 TRBV5-5 many TRBD2 CASSLGLAGGRGTGELFF TGTGCCAGCAGCCTGGGACTAGCGGGGGGGCGTGGCACCGGGGAGCTGTTTTTT
TRBJ2-5 TRBV10-2 . . CASTEGLIAETQYF TGCGCCAGCACCGAAGGACTTATAGCGGAGACCCAGTACTTC
TRBJ2-5 TRBV5-6 . TRBD1 CASSLGTGTGLQETQYF TGTGCCAGCAGCTTGGGGACCGGGACAGGGCTCCAAGAGACCCAGTACTTC
TRBJ2-3 TRBV10-1 once TRBD2 CASSRLAGEDTQYF TGCGCCAGCAGCCGACTAGCGGGGGAAGATACGCAGTATTTT
TRBJ2-3 TRBV5-4 . . CASSLAGVRTDTQYF TGTGCCAGCAGCTTGGCCGGGGTTCGCACAGATACGCAGTATTTT
TRBJ1-2 TRBV30 . . CAWSASGGYTF TGTGCCTGGAGTGCCTCGGGAGGCTACACCTTC
TRBJ2-2 TRBV6-5 . . CASRHPTGELFF TGTGCCAGCAGACACCCCACCGGGGAGCTGTTTTTT
TRBJ1-4 TRBV7-9 . . CASSQQGSEKLFF TGTGCCAGCAGCCAGCAGGGGAGTGAAAAACTGTTTTTT
TRBJ2-1 TRBV11-2 . TRBD2 CASSTYWGGRDNEQFF TGTGCCAGCAGCACCTACTGGGGGGGACGCGACAATGAGCAGTTCTTC
TRBJ2-6 TRBV10-3 . . CAIRDRDSGANVLTF TGTGCCATCAGGGACCGGGACTCTGGGGCCAACGTCCTGACTTTC
TRBJ2-7 TRBV27 once TRBD1 CASRRQGPYEQYF TGTGCCAGCAGGCGACAGGGGCCCTACGAGCAGTACTTC
TRBJ1-6 TRBV5-1 few TRBD1 CASSFQGDYNSPLHF TGCGCCAGCAGCTTCCAGGGGGACTATAATTCACCCCTCCACTTT
TRBJ1-2 TRBV11-2 . TRBD1 CASSTGQGAYGYTF TGTGCCAGCAGCACTGGACAGGGAGCCTATGGCTACACCTTC
TRBJ2-3 TRBV12-3/TRBV12-4 . . CASSLNRDTQYF TGTGCCAGCAGTTTAAATCGAGATACGCAGTATTTT
TRBJ2-7 TRBV7-6 few TRBD2 CASSGTSGGSYEQYF TGTGCCAGCAGCGGGACTAGCGGGGGCTCCTACGAGCAGTACTTC
TRBJ1-3 TRBV3-1/TRBV3-2 . . CASSQAPMSSGNTIYF TGTGCCAGCAGCCAAGCCCCAATGAGCTCTGGAAACACCATATATTTT
TRBJ1-3 TRBV27 . . CASSPYLGNTIYF TGTGCCAGCAGTCCCTATCTTGGAAACACCATATATTTT
TRBJ2-1 TRBV9 . TRBD1 CASSATGGNEQFF TGTGCCAGCAGCGCCACAGGGGGCAATGAGCAGTTCTTC
TRBJ1-2 TRBV5-1 . . CASSARRQGKHGYTF TGCGCCAGCAGCGCCCGGCGCCAGGGTAAACATGGCTACACCTTC
TRBJ2-7 TRBV6-2/TRBV6-3 . . CASSRGHVTYEQYF TGTGCCAGCAGCCGGGGACACGTCACCTACGAGCAGTACTTC
TRBJ1-6 TRBV5-5 . TRBD1 CASSLEGQENSPLHF TGTGCCAGCAGCTTGGAGGGACAGGAAAATTCACCCCTCCACTTT
TRBJ2-7 TRBV14 once . CASSQTAGTPIYEQYF TGTGCCAGCAGCCAGACCGCCGGGACACCTATATACGAGCAGTACTTC
TRBJ2-2 TRBV28 once TRBD1 CASSPPRAGGIGELFF TGTGCCAGCAGTCCCCCAAGGGCAGGGGGTATCGGGGAGCTGTTTTTT
TRBJ2-3 TRBV18 . . CASSPQTSSDTQYF TGTGCCAGCTCACCACAAACTAGTTCAGATACGCAGTATTTT
TRBJ1-1 TRBV3-1/TRBV3-2 once . CASSRGQRNTEAFF TGTGCCAGCAGCCGCGGGCAGAGGAACACTGAAGCTTTCTTT
TRBJ1-4 TRBV27 . . CASSLAGIGNEKLFF TGTGCCAGCAGTTTGGCAGGTATCGGTAATGAAAAACTGTTTTTT
TRBJ1-1 TRBV19 . . CASTIRIQGAYTEAFF TGTGCCAGTACCATCAGGATCCAGGGTGCATACACTGAAGCTTTCTTT
TRBJ2-7 TRBV19 . TRBD1 CASKGAGFNNEQYF TGTGCCAGTAAGGGGGCAGGTTTTAACAACGAGCAGTACTTC
TRBJ1-1 TRBV19 . TRBD1 CASGKNDRVGKNTEAFF TGTGCCAGTGGAAAAAACGACAGGGTAGGGAAGAACACTGAAGCTTTCTTT
TRBJ1-5 TRBV28 once . CASRAGQIRNQPQHF TGTGCCAGCAGAGCCGGACAGATTCGTAATCAGCCCCAGCATTTT
TRBJ2-7 TRBV6-5 . . CASRYNSPYEQYF TGTGCCAGCAGATACAACAGCCCTTACGAGCAGTACTTC
TRBJ2-3 TRBV9 . TRBD2 CASSAFSGGSDTQYF TGTGCCAGCAGCGCTTTTAGCGGGGGATCAGATACGCAGTATTTT